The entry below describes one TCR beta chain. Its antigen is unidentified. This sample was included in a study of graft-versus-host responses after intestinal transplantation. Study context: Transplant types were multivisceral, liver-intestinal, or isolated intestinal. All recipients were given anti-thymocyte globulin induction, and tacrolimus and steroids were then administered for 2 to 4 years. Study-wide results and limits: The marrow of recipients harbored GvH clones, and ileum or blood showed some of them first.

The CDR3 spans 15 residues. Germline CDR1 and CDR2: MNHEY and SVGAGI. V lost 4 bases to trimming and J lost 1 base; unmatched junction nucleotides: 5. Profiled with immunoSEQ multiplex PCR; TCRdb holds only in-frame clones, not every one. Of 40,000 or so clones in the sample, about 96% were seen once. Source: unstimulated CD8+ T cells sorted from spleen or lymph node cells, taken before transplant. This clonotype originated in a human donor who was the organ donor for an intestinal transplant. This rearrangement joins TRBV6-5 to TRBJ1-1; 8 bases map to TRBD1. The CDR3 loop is CASSSWTGRNTEAFF. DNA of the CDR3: TGTGCCAGCAGTTCCTGGACAGGGCGGAACACTGAAGCTTTCTTT.